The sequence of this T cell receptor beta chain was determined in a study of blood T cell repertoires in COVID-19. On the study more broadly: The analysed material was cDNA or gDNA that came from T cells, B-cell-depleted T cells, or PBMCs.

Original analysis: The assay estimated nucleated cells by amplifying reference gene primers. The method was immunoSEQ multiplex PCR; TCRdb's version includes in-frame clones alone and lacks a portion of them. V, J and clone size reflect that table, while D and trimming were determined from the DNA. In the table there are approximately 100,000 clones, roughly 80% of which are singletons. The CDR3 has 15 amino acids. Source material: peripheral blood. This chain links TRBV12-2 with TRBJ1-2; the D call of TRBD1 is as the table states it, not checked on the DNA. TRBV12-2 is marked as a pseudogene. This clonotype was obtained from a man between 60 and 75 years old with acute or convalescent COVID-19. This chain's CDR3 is CASRLVGDRGSGYTF. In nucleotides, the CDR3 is TGTGCAAGTCGCTTAGTAGGGGACAGGGGCTCTGGCTACACCTTC.